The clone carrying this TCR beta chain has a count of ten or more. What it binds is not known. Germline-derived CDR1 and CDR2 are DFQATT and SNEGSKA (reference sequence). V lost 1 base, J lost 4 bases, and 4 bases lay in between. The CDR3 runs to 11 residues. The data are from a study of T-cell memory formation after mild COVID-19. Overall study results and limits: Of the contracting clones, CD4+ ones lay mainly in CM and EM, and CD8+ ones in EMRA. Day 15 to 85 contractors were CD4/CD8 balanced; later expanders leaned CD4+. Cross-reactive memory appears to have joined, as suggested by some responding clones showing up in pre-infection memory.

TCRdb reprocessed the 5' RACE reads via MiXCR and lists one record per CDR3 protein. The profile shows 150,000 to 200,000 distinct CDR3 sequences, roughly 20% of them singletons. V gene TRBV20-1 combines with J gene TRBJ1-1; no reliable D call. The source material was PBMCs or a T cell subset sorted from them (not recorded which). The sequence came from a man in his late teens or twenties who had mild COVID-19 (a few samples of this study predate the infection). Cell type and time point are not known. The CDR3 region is CSARAGTEAFF. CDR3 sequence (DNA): TGCAGTGCTAGAGCTGGCACTGAAGCTTTCTTT.